Following are 30 T cell receptor beta chains from one sample sequenced in a study of cytomegalovirus exposure and HLA in healthy donors. Profiling relied on immunoSEQ multiplex PCR, and the TCRdb table lists in-frame clones only, not all of them. There are 200,000 or so clones in the sample; about four fifths occur only once, and over 5.5% lies in the top ten. The sequenced material came from PBMCs. The receptors shown here come from a man between 18 and 35 years old in good health and CMV-seropositive.

The chain combines TRBV19 with TRBJ2-7; D may be TRBD2 (6 bases). Germline V gene sequence: CDR1 LNHDA, CDR2 SQIVND (reference sequence). This CDR3 comprises 17 residues. The V end was cut by 3 bases, the J end by 4 bases, with 22 bases between. The CDR3 here is CASSMRGGAPLTYEQYF. As DNA, the CDR3 is TGTGCCAGTAGTATGAGGGGAGGCGCCCCTTTGACTTACGAGCAGTACTTC.

This clone was recorded only once. The chain is built from TRBV2 and TRBJ2-7, with TRBD1 identical over 8 bases. CDR1 and CDR2 from the germline V gene are SNHLY and FYNNEI. After removal of 6 bases from V and 1 base from J, the junction contained 8 bases not matched to a gene. This CDR3 comprises 15 residues. The CDR3 region is CASSPRTGKSYEQYF. As DNA, the CDR3 is TGTGCCAGCAGCCCGAGGACAGGGAAGTCCTACGAGCAGTACTTC.

This chain uses TRBV19 with TRBJ1-1; weak D call: TRBD1 (6 bases). The germline V gene has CDR1 LNHDA and CDR2 SQIVND (reference sequence). Trimming stripped 0 bases from V and 5 bases from J, with 10 bases between. The CDR3 totals 14 residues. The CDR3 DNA is TGTGCCAGTAGTATAGATGGGCAGGGGACTGAAGCTTTCTTT. Its protein is CASSIDGQGTEAFF.

V usage is TRBV28 and J usage is TRBJ2-1; 10 bases agree with TRBD2. V shed 2 bases and J 8 bases; nucleotides not matched to a gene: 9. Looked up from germline, CDR1 is MDHEN and CDR2 is SYDVKM. This CDR3 comprises 16 residues. In DNA, the CDR3 is TGTGCCAGCAGTTTAGCCCTAGCGGGAGACGCCGATGAGCAGTTCTTC. This encodes CASSLALAGDADEQFF.

Only a few counts were recorded for this clone. The genes are TRBV7-6 and TRBJ2-1; TRBD1 matches at 9 bases. The CDR3 is 15 amino acids. Germline assignment: CDR1 SGHVS and CDR2 FNYEAQ. Unmatched junction bases numbered 7, after V lost 4 bases and J lost 6 bases. CDR3 DNA sequence: TGTGCCAGCAGCTCGTCCGGGACAGGGAGCAATGAGCAGTTCTTC. Residues: CASSSSGTGSNEQFF.

The chain employs TRBV4-1 and TRBJ2-1, with 11 bases that match TRBD2. The CDR3 length is 16 residues. The V segment lost 2 bases and the J segment 7 bases; nucleotides outside the gene matches: 7. CDR1 is MGHRA and CDR2 is YSYEKL in the germline V gene. The CDR3 bases are TGCGCCAGCAGCCAATTGACTAGCGGGATAGAAAATGAGCAGTTCTTC. Translation: CASSQLTSGIENEQFF.

V gene TRBV7-2 combines with J gene TRBJ2-1; TRBD2 matches at 12 bases. V shed 5 bases, J shed 7 bases, and the junction held 9 bases outside the gene matches. This CDR3 contains 16 residues. Per germline, CDR1 SGHTA and CDR2 FQGNSA. This CDR3 reads CASSPLATSGSNEQFF. CDR3 in DNA: TGTGCCAGCAGCCCCCTAGCGACTAGCGGGAGTAATGAGCAGTTCTTC.

This sequence joins TRBV7-2 and TRBJ2-6; D unresolved. The CDR3 runs 13 residues. Trimming shortened V by 8 bases and J by 4 bases, and 9 bases separated the two germline ends. Germline assignment: CDR1 SGHTA and CDR2 FQGNSA. The CDR3 nucleotides are TGTGCCAGCGGGCAGCAAGGGGCCAACGTCCTGACTTTC. Amino acid sequence: CASGQQGANVLTF. Filled out from reference TRBV7-2 and TRBJ2-6, the complete variable domain reads GAGVSQSPSNKVTEKGKDVELRCDPISGHTALYWYRQSLGQGLEFLIYFQGNSAPDKSGLPSDRFSAERTGGSVSTLTIQRTQQEDSAVYLCASGQQGANVLTFGAGSRLTVL.

The V gene is TRBV7-3, the J gene TRBJ2-1, with 9 bases identical to TRBD1. Germline V gives CDR1 SGHTA, CDR2 FQGTGA. CDR3 length equals 15 residues. J was trimmed by 7 bases and V by 4 bases; bases with no gene match: 8. Here the CDR3 reads CASSSGTGTGNEQFF. The CDR3, as DNA: TGTGCCAGCAGCTCCGGAACCGGGACAGGGAATGAGCAGTTCTTC.

V is TRBV6-5 and J is TRBJ2-1, with D possibly being TRBD2 (5 bases). The ends were cut back, 2 bases at V and 0 bases at J, with 11 bases in the middle. This CDR3 region has 16 residues. Germline V gene data show CDR1 as MNHEY and CDR2 as SVGAGI. CDR3 amino acids: CASSYLSASSYNEQFF. CDR3 in DNA: TGTGCCAGCAGTTACCTTAGCGCGAGCTCCTACAATGAGCAGTTCTTC.

The chain employs TRBV28 and TRBJ2-1; the match to TRBD2 covers 13 bases. The CDR3 contains 17 residues. The trim removed 1 base at V and 9 bases at J, leaving 9 bases unmatched. Germline V gives CDR1 MDHEN, CDR2 SYDVKM. The CDR3 sequence is CASSLSRTSGRGGEQFF. DNA of the CDR3: TGTGCCAGCAGTTTATCCCGGACTAGCGGGAGAGGGGGTGAGCAGTTCTTC.

Here the CDR3 reads CASRAAGGWDGYTF. DNA of the CDR3: TGTGCCAGCAGGGCCGCAGGGGGTTGGGATGGCTACACCTTC. The genes are TRBV27 and TRBJ1-2; TRBD1 aligns across 7 bases. Trimming took 6 bases from V and 6 from J; bases not matched to a gene: 10. The CDR3 is 14 amino acids. CDR1 MNHEY and CDR2 SMNVEV come from the germline V gene (reference sequence).

CDR3: CASSGQPGGYEQFF. The CDR3, as DNA: TGTGCCAGCAGCGGACAGCCGGGGGGCTATGAGCAGTTCTTC. The chain links TRBV9 to TRBJ2-1; a weak D match, TRBD2 (7 bases). The germline gives CDR1 SGDLS, CDR2 YYNGEE. The V gene lost 3 bases and the J gene lost 8 bases, with 15 bases spanning the gap. The CDR3 is 14 amino acids.

The chain links TRBV27 to TRBJ2-5, with 13 bases lining up with TRBD2. CDR1 is MNHEY, CDR2 SMNVEV, per germline (reference sequence). The CDR3 consists of 16 residues. J lost 4 bases, V lost 4 bases, and 6 bases had no gene match. For the CDR3, the DNA is TGTGCCAGCAGTTCACCTTGGACTAGCGGGAGAGAGACCCAGTACTTC. This codes for CASSSPWTSGRETQYF.

This chain connects TRBV4-1 to TRBJ1-2, with D maybe TRBD1 (6 bases). The V gene lost 2 bases and the J gene lost 2 bases, with 9 bases spanning the gap. This CDR3 region has 14 residues. The germline V gene has CDR1 MGHRA and CDR2 YSYEKL. This chain's CDR3 is CASSQIQGNYGYTF. The CDR3 coding sequence is TGCGCCAGCAGCCAAATTCAGGGGAACTATGGCTACACCTTC.

The chain employs TRBV25-1 and TRBJ1-1; D perhaps matches TRBD1 (5 bases). This CDR3 contains 13 residues. Trimming left V 9 bases short and J 4 bases short, with 15 bases between. The germline gives CDR1 MGHDK, CDR2 SYGVNS. The CDR3 nucleotides are TGTGCCAGTTGGCTGCCGGGGGTCACTGAAGCTTTCTTT. Amino acids: CASWLPGVTEAFF.

This clone showed up just once. This chain connects TRBV6-5 to TRBJ1-5; 9 nucleotides match TRBD1. The junction had 2 bases not matched to a gene; V was cut back by 4 bases and J by 1 base. CDR1 is MNHEY and CDR2 is SVGAGI in the germline V gene. The CDR3 totals 15 residues. The CDR3 loop reads CASSSTGGSNQPQHF. The DNA for the CDR3 is TGTGCCAGCAGTTCGACAGGGGGGAGCAATCAGCCCCAGCATTTT.

This chain connects TRBV7-2 to TRBJ2-1; 10 bases agree with TRBD2. Germline V CDR1 and CDR2: SGHTA, FQGNSA. V was pared by 6 bases and J by 6 bases, with 5 bases of the junction left unmatched. The CDR3 spans 14 residues. CDR3 residues: CASSLTSGSNEQFF. As DNA, the CDR3 is TGTGCCAGCAGTTTGACTAGCGGGTCCAATGAGCAGTTCTTC.

The genes are TRBV25-1 and TRBJ1-2, with D unresolved. CDR1 is MGHDK and CDR2 is SYGVNS in the germline V gene. This CDR3 has 14 residues. Trimming stripped 3 bases from V and 8 bases from J, with 16 bases between. Written as DNA, the CDR3 is TGTGCCAGCAGTGAGGGTCCCGGGATCGGCGGCTACACCTTC. Translated: CASSEGPGIGGYTF.

The chain carries TRBV5-1 and TRBJ2-7; D is uncertain. Germline V lookup: CDR1 SGHRS, CDR2 YFSETQ. CDR3 length: 13 amino acids. V lost 4 bases, J lost 6 bases, and 14 bases lay in between. CDR3 sequence: CASSHPLEAEQYF. Written as DNA, the CDR3 is TGCGCCAGCAGCCACCCCCTAGAGGCCGAGCAGTACTTC.

This chain connects TRBV10-3 to TRBJ2-1; possibly TRBD2 for D (6 bases). Per the germline V gene, CDR1 is ENHRY and CDR2 is SYGVKD. CDR3 size: 15 residues. V lost 4 bases and J lost 7, with 17 bases in between. CDR3 DNA sequence: TGTGCCATCAGTGCCGGCGGGGTGAATCTAAATGAGCAGTTCTTC. Amino acids: CAISAGGVNLNEQFF.

This clone was counted a single time. This chain links TRBV6-5 with TRBJ2-2; possible D gene TRBD1, 5 bases. The CDR3 contains 15 residues. Germline V gives CDR1 MNHEY, CDR2 SVGAGI. Trimming removed 7 bases at V and 1 base at J, with 13 bases between. CDR3 in amino acids: CASTRQGVNTGELFF. The CDR3 region has the DNA TGTGCCAGCACCAGGCAGGGCGTGAACACCGGGGAGCTGTTTTTT.

The V and J genes are TRBV5-4 and TRBJ1-2; D might be TRBD1 (6 bases). CDR1 and CDR2 (germline): SGHNT, YYREEE (reference sequence). Trimming shortened V by 5 bases and J by 8 bases, and 16 bases separated the two germline ends. This CDR3 has 13 amino acids. The chain's CDR3 is CASRVDSASGYTF. The DNA of the CDR3 is TGTGCCAGCAGAGTGGACAGTGCGTCGGGCTACACCTTC.

This clone was observed a handful of times. The chain is built from TRBV7-2 and TRBJ2-7; D might be TRBD1 (6 bases). This CDR3 comprises 14 residues. The V and J ends lost 2 bases and 1 base respectively, with 9 bases between them. CDR1 is SGHTA and CDR2 is FQGNSA in the germline V gene. CDR3 in amino acids: CASSLSGQSYEQYF. CDR3 sequence (DNA): TGTGCCAGCAGCTTATCTGGACAGTCCTACGAGCAGTACTTC. The full variable domain, with the rest looked up from reference TRBV7-2 and TRBJ2-7, is GAGVSQSPSNKVTEKGKDVELRCDPISGHTALYWYRQSLGQGLEFLIYFQGNSAPDKSGLPSDRFSAERTGGSVSTLTIQRTQQEDSAVYLCASSLSGQSYEQYFGPGTRLTVT.

The rearrangement joins TRBV5-1 to TRBJ2-7; TRBD1 aligns across 7 bases. After removal of 4 bases from V and 3 bases from J, the junction contained 7 bases not matched to a gene. Looked up from germline, CDR1 is SGHRS and CDR2 is YFSETQ. This CDR3 region has 14 residues. This CDR3 reads CASSRGQADYEQYF. The CDR3 DNA reads TGCGCCAGCAGCAGAGGACAGGCTGACTACGAGCAGTACTTC.

The chain links TRBV29-1 to TRBJ2-2; tentatively, D is TRBD1 (6 bases). From germline, CDR1 is SQVTM and CDR2 ANQGSEA. This CDR3 contains 17 residues. Trimming cost V 3 bases and J 0 bases, with 17 bases left between them. CDR3 in DNA: TGCAGCGTTGAGAGTGGGGTAACAGGGACGAACACCGGGGAGCTGTTTTTT. Translating gives CSVESGVTGTNTGELFF.

This chain uses TRBV7-2 with TRBJ2-7; 7 bases line up with TRBD1. This CDR3 comprises 15 residues. The germline V gene has CDR1 SGHTA and CDR2 FQGNSA. V shed 1 base and J 3 bases; nucleotides not matched to a gene: 6. The CDR3: CASSLGWDRHYEQYF. CDR3 sequence (DNA): TGTGCCAGCAGCTTAGGCTGGGACAGACACTACGAGCAGTACTTC.

This chain connects TRBV7-2 to TRBJ2-2, with 7 nucleotides matching TRBD1. The CDR3 is 14 residues long. Germline V gene lookup returns CDR1 SGHTA and CDR2 FQGNSA. V lost 5 bases, J lost 4 bases, and 4 bases stayed unmatched. CDR3 sequence reads: CASSRQGATGELFF. CDR3 DNA sequence: TGTGCCAGCAGCCGACAGGGCGCCACCGGGGAGCTGTTTTTT.

The gene calls are TRBV5-1 and TRBJ2-3; 8 positions agree with TRBD1. This CDR3 is 16 amino acids long. Germline trimming cut 4 bases from V and 1 base from J; bases unmatched to any gene: 8. CDR1 SGHRS and CDR2 YFSETQ come from the germline V gene. CDR3: CASSTRDRSGTDTQYF. The CDR3 coding sequence is TGCGCCAGCAGCACCCGGGACAGGTCGGGCACAGATACGCAGTATTTT.

V usage is TRBV28 and J usage is TRBJ2-7; 10 bases map to TRBD1. CDR3 size: 16 residues. The trim removed 7 bases at V and 2 bases at J, leaving 11 bases unmatched. Germline V lookup: CDR1 MDHEN, CDR2 SYDVKM. The DNA of the CDR3 is TGTGCCAGCAAAACCTTGGGGGGGACAGGGGCCTACGAGCAGTACTTC. This translates into CASKTLGGTGAYEQYF.